A selection of T cell receptor beta chains follows, all from one sample in a study of cytomegalovirus exposure and HLA in healthy donors. Measured with immunoSEQ multiplex PCR; TCRdb has only the in-frame clones, and not every one. This sample carries 130,000 to 150,000 clones, 76% of them seen once, and the ten largest clones take 1.5% to 2%. The sample consisted of PBMCs. Receptor source: a woman between 35 and 50 years old in good health and CMV-seronegative. Each CDR3 is given with its conserved first and last residue. A D gene is named only where the DNA matches it firmly. Not all rows give a size; the values are once, few, many and, for expanded clones, a class.

d_call	clone_size	v_call	j_call	cdr3_nt	cdr3_aa
TRBD2	few	TRBV5-1	TRBJ2-7	TGCGCCAGCAGCTCCCCTAGCGGGAGACGCTACGAGCAGTACTTC	CASSSPSGRRYEQYF
TRBD2	-	TRBV7-9	TRBJ2-7	TGTGCCAGCAGCTTATCAAGCGGGAGCTCCTACGAGCAGTACTTC	CASSLSSGSSYEQYF
TRBD1	-	TRBV10-2	TRBJ1-1	TGCGCCAGCAGTGAAACAGGGGGAGATTTCGAAGCTTTCTTT	CASSETGGDFEAFF
TRBD2	-	TRBV5-1	TRBJ2-7	TGCGCCAGCAGCTTACGGGCCCTTGGGGGTCCGGGACTAGTTCACTCCTACGAGCAGTACTTC	CASSLRALGGPGLVHSYEQYF
TRBD1	-	TRBV7-2	TRBJ1-1	TGTGCCAGTACACAGGGGATGAACACTGAAGCTTTCTTT	CASTQGMNTEAFF
TRBD2	-	TRBV7-9	TRBJ2-1	TGTTCCAGCAGCTTAGGGCTAGCGGGAGTGGTTGGTGAGCAGTTCTTC	CSSSLGLAGVVGEQFF
TRBD1	-	TRBV7-2	TRBJ1-2	TGTGCCAGCAGCCTTGGGACAGATCTATATGGCTACACCTTC	CASSLGTDLYGYTF
-	-	TRBV15	TRBJ1-2	TGTGCCACCAGCAGAGAAGGCGGGGGGCATGGCTACACCTTC	CATSREGGGHGYTF
TRBD1	-	TRBV11-2	TRBJ2-4	TGTGCCAGCAGCTCGGGACAGGGGGACATTCAGTACTTC	CASSSGQGDIQYF
TRBD1	-	TRBV7-8	TRBJ1-5	TGTGCCACCGACAGGGCAGGTAGCAATCAGCCCCAGCATTTT	CATDRAGSNQPQHF
-	-	TRBV21-1	TRBJ1-2	TGTGCCAGCAGCACCGCGTCAGGGGGGCATGGCTACACCTTC	CASSTASGGHGYTF
-	-	TRBV6-1	TRBJ1-4	TGTGCCAGCAGTGAGTCATACTTAACTAATGAAAAACTGTTTTTT	CASSESYLTNEKLFF
TRBD1	-	TRBV6-1	TRBJ1-6	TGTGCCAGCAGTGAACGGACAGGACGCTATAATTCACCCCTCCACTTT	CASSERTGRYNSPLHF
TRBD1	-	TRBV2	TRBJ2-7	TGTGCCAGCAGGGGACAGGGGGTCGACCACGAGCAGTACTTC	CASRGQGVDHEQYF
TRBD2	-	TRBV5-1	TRBJ2-1	TGCGCCAGCAGCTTGGCCGGGACTAGCGGGAATGCACGACCCAATGAGCAGTTCTTC	CASSLAGTSGNARPNEQFF
-	-	TRBV2	TRBJ2-7	TGTGCCAGCAGTGATATGGCTGACCGAGGCGAGCAGTACTTC	CASSDMADRGEQYF
-	-	TRBV27	TRBJ1-2	TGTGCCAGCAGCTCAGGAGGATCCCCATTCTATGGCTACACCTTC	CASSSGGSPFYGYTF
-	few	TRBV19	TRBJ1-5	TGTGCCAGTACCCACAGGGATTGGAATCAGCCCCAGCATTTT	CASTHRDWNQPQHF
TRBD1	-	TRBV2	TRBJ2-7	TGTGCCAGCCTTGTAGACGGGACAGGGGGCGAGCAGTACTTC	CASLVDGTGGEQYF
TRBD2	-	TRBV6-5	TRBJ2-3	TGTGCCAGCAGTTACGAGCGGGGGGAATATACGCAGTATTTT	CASSYERGEYTQYF
-	few	TRBV28	TRBJ1-1	TGTGCCAGCAGGGAGACAGTGAACACTGAAGCTTTCTTT	CASRETVNTEAFF
TRBD1	-	TRBV7-9	TRBJ2-7	TGTTCCAGCGCCCCGGGACAGATCTCCTACGAGCAGTACTTC	CSSAPGQISYEQYF
-	-	TRBV10-3	TRBJ1-5	TGTGCCATCAGTGACCCTTTAGAAGGAGGGCCCCAGCATTTT	CAISDPLEGGPQHF
-	few	TRBV6-5	TRBJ2-1	TGTGCCAGCAGTTACCCCCATACAGGACAGTTCTTC	CASSYPHTGQFF
-	-	TRBV29-1	TRBJ2-5	TGCAGCGTTGTAGGGCCCGGAGGAGAGACCCAGTACTTC	CSVVGPGGETQYF
TRBD1	-	TRBV28	TRBJ1-2	TGTGCCAGCAGTTTATCTGGGACAGTGCTGGTCGCTGGCTACACCTTC	CASSLSGTVLVAGYTF
-	-	TRBV28	TRBJ1-5	TGTGCCAGCAGTCCCGGACAGACGAGGGAGCCGAGGCATTTT	CASSPGQTREPRHF
-	few	TRBV6-1	TRBJ1-1	TGTGCCAGCAGTGAAAGTAGGAACACTGAAGCTTTCTTT	CASSESRNTEAFF
TRBD1	-	TRBV30	TRBJ1-1	TGTGCCTGGGACCAGGGACAGGCGAACACTGAAGCTTTCTTT	CAWDQGQANTEAFF
-	-	TRBV27	TRBJ2-2	TGTGCCAGCAGTCTGGGACAGAACACCGGGGAGCTGTTTTTT	CASSLGQNTGELFF
TRBD1	-	TRBV5-8	TRBJ1-6	TGTGCCAGCAGCTTCGGTGGGACAGGCCCCTATAATTCACCCCTCCACTTT	CASSFGGTGPYNSPLHF
-	-	TRBV15	TRBJ1-1	TGTGCCACCAGCAGAGATCCCCAGTCTCGGAGGAACACTGAAGCTTTCTTT	CATSRDPQSRRNTEAFF
TRBD2	-	TRBV7-6	TRBJ2-7	TGTGCCAGCAGCTTAGATGCTGATAGCGGGATTTTTTACGAGCAGTACTTC	CASSLDADSGIFYEQYF
TRBD2	-	TRBV6-5	TRBJ2-7	TGTGCCAGCAGTTTTCTAGCGGGAGGGTCCTACGAGCAGTACTTC	CASSFLAGGSYEQYF
-	-	TRBV7-9	TRBJ1-2	TGTGCCAGCAGCTTAGGGGAGGGATGGAACTATGGCTACACCTTC	CASSLGEGWNYGYTF
TRBD1	-	TRBV28	TRBJ2-3	TGTGCCAGCAGTTCGGGACAGGGCCGCACAGATACGCAGTATTTT	CASSSGQGRTDTQYF
TRBD1	-	TRBV5-1	TRBJ2-7	TGCGCCAGCACGGACAGGGCCGCCGCCTACGAGCAGTACTTC	CASTDRAAAYEQYF
TRBD2	-	TRBV4-1	TRBJ2-1	TGCGCCAGCAGCCAAGACCTGCGGGGGTGGGTTCCGTTCTTC	CASSQDLRGWVPFF
TRBD1	-	TRBV7-8	TRBJ1-1	TGTGCCAGCACGACAGGGGGGAACACTGAAGCTTTCTTT	CASTTGGNTEAFF
TRBD1	-	TRBV7-9	TRBJ2-5	TGTTCCAAAGGGGGCCAAGGGGAGACCCAGTACTTC	CSKGGQGETQYF
TRBD1	once	TRBV19	TRBJ2-2	TGTGCCAGTAGGAGGACCGGGACAGGGCTCACCGGGGAGCTGTTTTTT	CASRRTGTGLTGELFF
-	-	TRBV15	TRBJ1-2	TGTGCCACCAGCGGGGGGGGGTTCTATGGCTACACCTTC	CATSGGGFYGYTF
-	-	TRBV10-3	TRBJ1-4	TGTGCCATCAGTGCCAATTCCGCGGGGGGAGATGAAAAACTGTTTTTT	CAISANSAGGDEKLFF
-	-	TRBV11-2	TRBJ2-5	TGTGCCAGCAGCCAACGGAGGGGCGAAGAGACCCAGTACTTC	CASSQRRGEETQYF
TRBD2	-	TRBV5-1	TRBJ2-5	TGCGCCAGCGGCTCGGGACTACCTCAAGAGACCCAGTACTTC	CASGSGLPQETQYF
-	-	TRBV2	TRBJ1-5	TGTGCCAGCAGTGAAGCGCGTCAGCCCCAGCATTTT	CASSEARQPQHF
TRBD2	-	TRBV7-9	TRBJ2-1	TGTGCCAGCAGCGTAGGACTAGATCCCTACAATGAGCAGTTCTTC	CASSVGLDPYNEQFF
TRBD1	-	TRBV15	TRBJ2-1	TGTGCCACCAGCTTGCCGCCGGGACAGGGGGCAGAGGAGCAGTTCTTC	CATSLPPGQGAEEQFF
-	-	TRBV27	TRBJ1-2	TGTGCCAGCAGTTCCCCTCGCACCGGGTATGGCTACACCTTC	CASSSPRTGYGYTF
TRBD1	-	TRBV16	TRBJ1-1	TGTGCCAGCAGCCTCGAACGACAGGGGTCGGGCACTGAAGCTTTCTTT	CASSLERQGSGTEAFF
-	-	TRBV9	TRBJ1-2	TGTGCCAGCAGCGCCCCAGGGAGGGCTCGCTATGGCTACACCTTC	CASSAPGRARYGYTF
-	-	TRBV10-1	TRBJ2-7	TGCGCCAGCAGCGCAGGGGACGGCTACGAGCAGTACTTC	CASSAGDGYEQYF
-	-	TRBV6-1	TRBJ1-2	TGTGCCAGCATGGGGGACTCCTACTATGGCTACACCTTC	CASMGDSYYGYTF
-	-	TRBV6-5	TRBJ2-7	TGTGCCAGCAGTTACTTTTACCAGAGGGAAACCTACGAGCAGTACTTC	CASSYFYQRETYEQYF